One sample yielded the 25 T cell receptor beta chains listed below, sequenced in a study of beta chain features in type 1 diabetes. Investigators reverse transcribed all isolated RNA, so they sequenced expressed TCRB transcripts. Assay used: immunoSEQ multiplex PCR; TCRdb lists only in-frame clones, some missing. The table shows over 350,000 clones, with roughly 16% occurring only once. The material sequenced was naive CD4+ T cells from blood. The receptors come from a woman aged 18-35 years in good health.

The chain carries TRBV4-3 and TRBJ1-2; perhaps TRBD1 as D (6 bases). This CDR3 region has 14 residues. CDR1 LGHNA and CDR2 YSLEER come from the germline V gene. The V and J ends lost 4 bases and 8 bases respectively, with 17 bases between them. The CDR3 nucleotides are TGCGCCAGCAGCCGCGAAGGGGGAGTAGACGGCTACACCTTC. Translated, it gives CASSREGGVDGYTF.

This chain joins TRBV7-9 and TRBJ2-3; 8 bases line up with TRBD2. V gave up 6 bases and J gave up 2 bases; unmatched junction bases: 7. The CDR3 extends over 15 amino acids. Germline V CDR1 and CDR2: SEHNR, FQNEAQ (reference sequence). CDR3 amino acids: CASRILAALTDTQYF. In nucleotides, the CDR3 is TGTGCCAGCAGAATACTAGCGGCGCTCACAGATACGCAGTATTTT.

V and J are TRBV6-5 and TRBJ1-1; D is undetermined. Looked up from germline, CDR1 is MNHEY and CDR2 is SVGAGI. The CDR3 is made up of 15 amino acids. The ends were cut back, 8 bases at V and 2 bases at J, with 18 bases in the middle. CDR3 coding DNA: TGTGCCAGCGATGGGCGATCCAGGCTAAACACTGAAGCTTTCTTT. Amino acids: CASDGRSRLNTEAFF.

V and J are TRBV7-9 and TRBJ2-7, with TRBD2 matching 14 bases. Germline loops: CDR1 SEHNR, CDR2 FQNEAQ (reference sequence). Germline trimming cut 6 bases from V and 12 bases from J; bases unmatched to any gene: 13. The CDR3 has 15 amino acids. CDR3 loop: CASSLEGLAGDGPYF. DNA for the CDR3: TGTGCCAGCAGTCTAGAGGGACTAGCGGGAGATGGGCCGTACTTC.

The CDR3 spells CSVEKGGVGIEAFF. The CDR3 DNA is TGCAGCGTTGAAAAGGGAGGGGTTGGGATTGAAGCTTTCTTT. This chain uses TRBV29-1 with TRBJ1-1; D is perhaps TRBD1 (5 bases). This CDR3 has 14 residues. Germline CDR1 SQVTM, CDR2 ANQGSEA. V was clipped by 2 bases and J by 7 bases, with 17 bases between them.

The chain is built from TRBV7-9 and TRBJ1-1; D gene ambiguous. CDR3 length: 14 residues. V was trimmed by 3 bases and J by 0 bases, leaving 8 bases between them. Germline V gives CDR1 SEHNR, CDR2 FQNEAQ (reference sequence). CDR3 in amino acids: CASSFGTLNTEAFF. Here the CDR3 DNA reads TGTGCCAGCAGCTTTGGCACGCTGAACACTGAAGCTTTCTTT.

This clone has just a few counts. The V and J genes are TRBV10-3 and TRBJ2-2; D might be TRBD1 (5 bases). CDR3 length: 14 amino acids. Trimming pared 9 bases from V and 1 base from J, leaving 12 bases between. Germline lookup yields CDR1 ENHRY and CDR2 SYGVKD. This CDR3 reads CAMKQVGNTGELFF. Written as DNA, the CDR3 is TGTGCCATGAAACAGGTTGGGAACACCGGGGAGCTGTTTTTT.

This clone was counted only a few times. The CDR3 reads CASSPTRSLAANTDTQYF. Here the CDR3 DNA reads TGTGCCAGCAGCCCGACCAGATCACTAGCGGCAAACACAGATACGCAGTATTTT. The chain carries TRBV11-2 and TRBJ2-3, with 8 bases aligning to TRBD2. Germline lookup yields CDR1 SGHAT and CDR2 FQNNGV. The CDR3 spans 18 residues. V lost 5 bases to trimming and J lost 2 bases; unmatched junction nucleotides: 15.

The V call is TRBV4-1, the J call TRBJ2-3; 8 nucleotides line up with TRBD2. The CDR3 is 15 amino acids. Germline trimming cut 6 bases from V and 5 bases from J; bases unmatched to any gene: 10. Germline V lookup: CDR1 MGHRA, CDR2 YSYEKL. DNA of the CDR3: TGCGCCAGCAGTATTACCGGGACTAGTCTAGATACGCAGTATTTT. Its protein is CASSITGTSLDTQYF.

This clone was seen a handful of times. The V and J genes are TRBV7-9 and TRBJ1-1; 9 bases line up with TRBD1. Germline V lookup: CDR1 SEHNR, CDR2 FQNEAQ (reference sequence). V shed 4 bases and J 3 bases; nucleotides not matched to a gene: 6. CDR3 length equals 15 residues. CDR3 protein: CASSSQGAGDTEAFF. In nucleotides, the CDR3 is TGTGCCAGCAGCTCACAGGGGGCAGGGGACACTGAAGCTTTCTTT.

This clone was seen a handful of times. This chain links TRBV7-3 with TRBJ2-1, with D possibly matching TRBD1 (5 bases). Germline CDR1 is SGHTA and CDR2 is FQGTGA. The CDR3 has 12 residues. V lost 4 bases to trimming and J lost 7 bases, with 8 bases between them. CDR3 sequence reads: CASSSPGNEQFF. DNA of the CDR3: TGTGCCAGCAGCTCCCCAGGGAATGAGCAGTTCTTC.

This clone showed up just a few times. V gene TRBV19 combines with J gene TRBJ2-3; D possibly corresponds to TRBD2 (5 bases). Germline V gene sequence: CDR1 LNHDA, CDR2 SQIVND (reference sequence). The ends were cut back, 4 bases at V and 5 bases at J, with 10 bases in the middle. The CDR3 is made up of 13 amino acids. Written as DNA, the CDR3 is TGTGCCAGTAGTACTAGCCGCATAGATACGCAGTATTTT. It specifies CASSTSRIDTQYF.

The V and J genes are TRBV30 and TRBJ1-1; a possible D gene is TRBD1 (5 bases). The germline CDR1 and CDR2 sequences are GTSNPN and SVGIG (reference sequence). Trimming stripped 1 base from V and 0 bases from J, with 9 bases between. CDR3 size: 14 residues. The CDR3 DNA reads TGTGCCTGGAGTGGACAGATAATGAACACTGAAGCTTTCTTT. Translated: CAWSGQIMNTEAFF.

This clone was picked up a small number of times. The J gene is TRBJ2-7, the V gene TRBV5-1; 9 bases are shared with TRBD1. Unmatched junction bases numbered 5, after V lost 4 bases and J lost 6 bases. The germline CDR1 and CDR2 sequences are SGHRS and YFSETQ. The CDR3 consists of 13 residues. CDR3 sequence reads: CASSPVDRGEQYF. The CDR3, as DNA: TGCGCCAGCAGCCCCGTGGACAGGGGCGAGCAGTACTTC.

This clone showed up just a few times. Mismatch with germline at one junction end may stem from a read error. The V gene is TRBV7-7, the J gene TRBJ2-5, with TRBD1 identical over 7 bases. The CDR3 contains 13 residues. Germline loops: CDR1 SSHAT, CDR2 FNYEAQ (reference sequence). The CDR3 here is CASSLDREETQYF. The CDR3, as DNA: TGTGCTAGCAGCCTCGACAGGGAGGAGACCCAGTACTTC.

Concerning this clone itself: The DNA is left out, because the CDR3 cannot be placed on it with certainty; the CDR3 is given as TCRdb lists it. This chain uses TRBV28 with TRBJ2-7; TRBD1 is the table's D call, not checked against the DNA. Germline lookup yields CDR1 MDHEN and CDR2 SYDVKM. A total of 16 residues make up the CDR3, ends included. The CDR3: CASSFFGQGSSYEQYF.

A few counts support this clone. The chain joins TRBV7-9 to TRBJ2-7; D remains ambiguous. Germline V gene sequence: CDR1 SEHNR, CDR2 FQNEAQ (reference sequence). This CDR3 is 13 amino acids long. V gave up 6 bases and J gave up 6 bases, with 15 bases separating them. Written as DNA, the CDR3 is TGTGCCAGCAGTTCTCTAGTGTCGAGCGAGCAGTACTTC. Amino acid sequence: CASSSLVSSEQYF. Drawing the rest from reference TRBV7-9 and TRBJ2-7, the complete variable domain is DTGVSQNPRHKITKRGQNVTFRCDPISEHNRLYWYRQTLGQGPEFLTYFQNEAQLEKSRLLSDRFSAERPKGSFSTLEIQRTEQGDSAMYLCASSSLVSSEQYFGPGTRLTVT.

The CDR3 here is CASSARLAGGSLSTDTQYF. The CDR3 DNA reads TGTGCCAGCAGCGCGAGACTAGCGGGAGGCTCCCTTAGCACAGATACGCAGTATTTT. The chain combines TRBV5-6 with TRBJ2-3, with 13 positions matching TRBD2. The CDR3 sequence is 19 residues long. Trimming took 4 bases from V and 0 from J; bases not matched to a gene: 11. Looked up from germline, CDR1 is SGHDT and CDR2 is YYEEEE.

This clone was detected only a few times. The genes are TRBV6-6 and TRBJ2-3, with 9 bases matching TRBD1. V trimming: 6 bases; J trimming: 3 bases; junction bases outside the gene matches: 4. The length of the CDR3 is 14 residues. The germline V gene encodes CDR1 MNHNY and CDR2 SVGAGI (reference sequence). The CDR3 is CASSAGQGTDTQYF. The CDR3 DNA reads as TGTGCCAGCAGCGCCGGACAGGGGACAGATACGCAGTATTTT.

CDR3 coding DNA: TGTGCCAGCAGCCCCTCAGACAATCAGCCCCAGCATTTT. This translates into CASSPSDNQPQHF. The chain has TRBV28 and TRBJ1-5; D not resolved. Germline V gene data show CDR1 as MDHEN and CDR2 as SYDVKM. The CDR3 is made up of 13 amino acids. V gave up 6 bases and J gave up 3 bases, with 9 bases separating them. Full variable domain (rest looked up from reference TRBV28 and TRBJ1-5): DVKVTQSSRYLVKRTGEKVFLECVQDMDHENMFWYRQDPGLGLRLIYFSYDVKMKEKGDIPEGYSVSREKKERFSLILESASTNQTSMYLCASSPSDNQPQHFGDGTRLSIL.

V is TRBV27 and J is TRBJ2-1; 7 bases are shared with TRBD2. After removal of 6 bases from V and 2 bases from J, the junction contained 7 bases not matched to a gene. The CDR3 extends over 15 amino acids. Germline V CDR1 and CDR2: MNHEY, SMNVEV (reference sequence). CDR3 DNA sequence: TGTGCCAGCAGGGTAGCGGGTGTTACCTACAATGAGCAGTTCTTC. This gives the protein CASRVAGVTYNEQFF.

This chain connects TRBV30 to TRBJ1-1; TRBD1 matches 7 bases. The CDR3 contains 14 residues. Germline loops: CDR1 GTSNPN, CDR2 SVGIG (reference sequence). The V gene end was trimmed by 3 bases and the J gene end by 0 bases; junction bases not matched to a gene: 4. The CDR3 spells CAWRTGRVNTEAFF. Written as DNA, the CDR3 is TGTGCCTGGAGGACAGGGCGGGTGAACACTGAAGCTTTCTTT.

The gene calls are TRBV7-6 and TRBJ2-3; 8 bases align to TRBD2. The CDR3 sequence is 16 residues long. V lost 4 bases and J lost 3; bases outside the gene matches: 9. Germline V CDR1 and CDR2: SGHVS, FNYEAQ. CDR3 DNA sequence: TGTGCCAGCAGCTCCCGTCAGCGGGAGAGTACAGATACGCAGTATTTT. Its translation: CASSSRQRESTDTQYF.

The CDR3: CATSRNRGGEAETQYF. The CDR3 DNA follows: TGTGCCACCAGCAGAAATAGGGGCGGTGAAGCCGAGACCCAGTACTTC. The chain employs TRBV15 and TRBJ2-5, with TRBD1 as a possible D gene (5 bases). The CDR3 covers 16 residues. V lost 2 bases, J lost 5 bases, and 18 bases lay in between. Germline CDR1 LNHNV, CDR2 YYDKDF (reference sequence). Full variable domain (outside the CDR3, taken from reference TRBV15 and TRBJ2-5): DAMVIQNPRYQVTQFGKPVTLSCSQTLNHNVMYWYQQKSSQAPKLLFHYYDKDFNNEADTPDNFQSRRPNTSFCFLDIRSPGLGDTAMYLCATSRNRGGEAETQYFGPGTRLLVL.

This clone came up a few times. V and J are TRBV7-2 and TRBJ2-7; tentatively, D is TRBD2 (7 bases). CDR1 is SGHTA and CDR2 is FQGNSA in the germline V gene. The CDR3 length is 17 residues. Trimming cost V 1 base and J 3 bases, with 19 bases left between them. CDR3 in DNA: TGTGCCAGCAGCTTAGGGGGGGGCGCTAGCGGTATCTACGAGCAGTACTTC. Its protein is CASSLGGGASGIYEQYF.